This T cell receptor (beta chain) appears in the sequencing data of a study of blood T cells in healthy people across ages (dated by TCRdb to 2015 to 2017). Study-level background: In model experiments, template switching captured about one uniquely barcoded TCR beta cDNA molecule for every two T cells. To track age-related changes in TCR beta repertoire diversity, the study relied on deep sequencing normalized with unique cDNA molecular identifiers. Donors were grouped into four age groups: young (average approximately 15 years), middle-aged (around 39), aged (about 59) and long-lived (just over 80). Donors of different ages were randomly distributed across sequencing lanes to avoid experimental bias. Using the same blood draw, the study looked at two additional independent replicas of 1 million unique cDNA reads for two donors, one aged 18 to 29 and the other aged 80 or older. The study at large found these results: Conclusive comparison of naive and antigen-experienced compartments was prevented by the profiling of bulk unsorted PBMCs. A strong correlation was found between observed TCR beta diversity and the percentage of naive T cells measured by flow cytometry. Because the CMV infection status of the donors was unknown, age-related changes in expanded clonotypes may potentially have been confounded. Observed TCR beta diversity per million T cells fell roughly linearly with age, and a significant reduction was already apparent by age approximately 41. Compared with the aged group, more naive CD4+ T cells, fewer expanded clones and increased TCR diversity were shown by the long-lived group, suggesting age selection. Estimates of total diversity based on one million sequenced T cells were considered lower bounds and underestimates.

Donors were around 37 systemically healthy Caucasian individuals from Russia aged roughly 6 to 90 years. Ten milliliters of peripheral blood were drawn from each donor into EDTA-treated Vacutainer tubes. PBMCs were isolated by Ficoll-Paque density-gradient centrifugation, with at least 6 million obtained per sample. Trizol reagent was used to extract total RNA from PBMCs, with at least 5.5 micrograms per sample. For every donor, flow cytometry on a PBMC aliquot measured the percentage of naive CD45RAhigh/CD27high T cells. Libraries were built with 5' RACE. Sequenced using an Illumina HiSeq 2500. A second PCR of roughly 7 to 11 cycles was performed with a sample-barcoded 5' primer and a J-beta primer mix. A template-switch 5' adaptor carrying 12 random nucleotides introduced a unique molecular identifier onto each TCR beta cDNA molecule. At least 3 million CDR3-containing paired-end reads were obtained from each sample. All of the RNA was converted into first-strand cDNA using the Mint cDNA synthesis kit, with a TRBC-specific oligonucleotide serving as the primer. Following uracil-DNA glycosylase treatment, a first 18-cycle PCR with universal primers M1SS and BC2_uni_R was performed on all cDNA. As for the authors' bioinformatics: For normalization, 1 million high-quality reads, each with a distinct molecular identifier, were randomly selected from each sample. Instead of being binned into consensus sequences, reads that shared molecular identifiers were thrown out. MiTCR, set to a Q25 quality threshold and the strictest error-elimination algorithm, was used for CDR3 identification, clonotype clustering and error correction. A nonparametric unseen species model with Euler transformation was used to estimate a lower bound on total TCR beta diversity. In-frame beta chains were kept once TCRdb had trimmed the public reads at Q25 with fastp and called clones with MiXCR. Each entry is one CDR3 protein sequence, shown with its most common DNA and genes. The V and J calls reflect TCRdb's pipeline rather than the authors' work. The sample table lists 710,000 or so distinct CDR3 sequences, about 24% of them with a count of one. Around a fifth of the sample lies in the top ten.

Worth noting for this clonotype: The antigen it recognizes is unknown. An end of the junction does not agree with germline; a read error may underlie this.

Inclusive of the bounding cysteine and phenylalanine, the CDR3 is 16 residues long. Of the read, only the CDR3 DNA is kept; its 48 bases are in frame from base 1. According to the germline V gene (reference sequence), CDR1 reads LGHDT and CDR2 reads YNNKEL. The sample comprised blood. The chain is assembled from TRBV3-1 and TRBJ2-3, and 7 junction bases match TRBD2. The TCR sequence derives from a man between 70 and 80 years old in good health. The nucleotides are TGTGCCAGCAGCGAAGACGACACTAGCGACATGGATACGCAGTATTTT. It codes for CASSEDDTSDMDTQYF.